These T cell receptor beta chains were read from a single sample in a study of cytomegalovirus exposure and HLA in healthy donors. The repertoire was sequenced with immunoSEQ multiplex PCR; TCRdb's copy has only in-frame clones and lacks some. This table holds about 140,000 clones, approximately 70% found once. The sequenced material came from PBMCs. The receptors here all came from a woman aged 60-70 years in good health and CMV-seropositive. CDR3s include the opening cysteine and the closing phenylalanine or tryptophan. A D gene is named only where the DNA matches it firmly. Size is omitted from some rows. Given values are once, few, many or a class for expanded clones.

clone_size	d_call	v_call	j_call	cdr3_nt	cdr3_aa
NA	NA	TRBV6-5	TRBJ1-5	TGTGCCAGCAGTTACTCAGGGGGCAATCAGCCCCAGCATTTT	CASSYSGGNQPQHF
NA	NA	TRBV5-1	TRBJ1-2	TGCGCCAGCAGCTTGGATGGCAGGGAGGGGTATGGCTACACCTTC	CASSLDGREGYGYTF
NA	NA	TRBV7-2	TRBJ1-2	TGTGCCAGCAGCTTCAGGGTTTCGGCACTCTATGGCTACACCTTC	CASSFRVSALYGYTF
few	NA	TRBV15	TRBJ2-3	TGTGCCACCAGCAGACAGACAGGGAGGACAGATACGCAGTATTTT	CATSRQTGRTDTQYF
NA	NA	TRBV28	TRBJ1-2	TGTGCCAGCAGTCTTCCAGGGCGCTTCTATGGCTACACCTTC	CASSLPGRFYGYTF
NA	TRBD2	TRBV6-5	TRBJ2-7	TGCGCCAGCAGTCTAGCGGGAGTGGGAGGCGAGCAGTACTTC	CASSLAGVGGEQYF
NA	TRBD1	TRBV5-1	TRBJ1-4	TGCGCCAGCAGCGCCTCCCTACAGGGGCTGGACGAAAAACTGTTTTTT	CASSASLQGLDEKLFF
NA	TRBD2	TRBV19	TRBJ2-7	TGTGCCAGTACCTCGGGACTAGGTCCTAGCTACGAGCAGTACTTC	CASTSGLGPSYEQYF
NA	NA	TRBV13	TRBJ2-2	TGTGCCAGCAGCCCCCGGCGGGGATCGGTCACCGGGGAGCTGTTTTTT	CASSPRRGSVTGELFF
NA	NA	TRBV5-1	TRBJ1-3	TGCGCCAGCAGTGAGGGCAGGTCTGGAAACACCATATATTTT	CASSEGRSGNTIYF
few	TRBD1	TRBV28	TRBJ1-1	TGTGCCAGCAGCCGAATGGGACAGGGAATCACTGAAGCTTTCTTT	CASSRMGQGITEAFF
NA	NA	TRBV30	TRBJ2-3	TGTGCCTGGAACGCGGAGTCCACAGATACGCAGTATTTT	CAWNAESTDTQYF
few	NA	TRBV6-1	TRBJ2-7	TGTGCCAGCTGTCGCGGAGGGAACTACGAGCAGTACTTC	CASCRGGNYEQYF
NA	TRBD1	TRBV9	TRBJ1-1	TGTGCCAGCAGCAAGGGACAGACGAACACTGAAGCTTTCTTT	CASSKGQTNTEAFF
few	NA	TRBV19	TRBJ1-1	TGTGCCACTAAAATGCGCAGGGGGAACACTGAAGCTTTCTTT	CATKMRRGNTEAFF
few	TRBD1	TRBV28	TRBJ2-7	TGTGCCAGCAACAGACAGGGTTCCTACGAGCAGTACTTC	CASNRQGSYEQYF
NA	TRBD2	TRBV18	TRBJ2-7	TGTGCCAGCTCACCCGGGACTAGCACCTACGAGCAGTACTTC	CASSPGTSTYEQYF
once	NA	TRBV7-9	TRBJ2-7	TGTGCCAGCACCTCAACGGTGGACACACCCTACGAGCAGTACTTC	CASTSTVDTPYEQYF
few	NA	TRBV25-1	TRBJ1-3	TGTGCCAGCAGTGCCCAGTCTCGGGGCACCATATATTTT	CASSAQSRGTIYF
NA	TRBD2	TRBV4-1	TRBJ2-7	TGCGCCAGCAGCCCAAGAAGAAGCACTAGCGGGAGGGTGGTGGGAGAGCAGTACTTC	CASSPRRSTSGRVVGEQYF
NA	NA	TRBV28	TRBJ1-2	TGTGCCAGCAGCCGACAGTCGGCTAACTATGGCTACACCTTC	CASSRQSANYGYTF
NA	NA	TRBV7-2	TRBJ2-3	TGTGCCAGCAGCCCTTTCCCTGTCACAGATACGCAGTATTTT	CASSPFPVTDTQYF
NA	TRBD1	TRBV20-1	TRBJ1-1	TGCAGTGCGACAGGGGGGGGTGAAGCTTTCTTT	CSATGGGEAFF
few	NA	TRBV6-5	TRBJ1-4	TGTGCCAGCAGGACCAGGGAAGGAAAACTGTTTTTT	CASRTREGKLFF
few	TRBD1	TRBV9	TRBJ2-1	TGTGCCAGCAGCGCGGGACAGGGGATCTACAATGAGCAGTTCTTC	CASSAGQGIYNEQFF
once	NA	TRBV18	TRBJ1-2	TGTGCCAGCTCCTCCGGGAGAAGGTCAATATCCTATGGCTACACCTTC	CASSSGRRSISYGYTF
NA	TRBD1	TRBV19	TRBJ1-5	TGTGCTTCGGGACAGACTTCCAATCAGCCCCAGCATTTT	CASGQTSNQPQHF